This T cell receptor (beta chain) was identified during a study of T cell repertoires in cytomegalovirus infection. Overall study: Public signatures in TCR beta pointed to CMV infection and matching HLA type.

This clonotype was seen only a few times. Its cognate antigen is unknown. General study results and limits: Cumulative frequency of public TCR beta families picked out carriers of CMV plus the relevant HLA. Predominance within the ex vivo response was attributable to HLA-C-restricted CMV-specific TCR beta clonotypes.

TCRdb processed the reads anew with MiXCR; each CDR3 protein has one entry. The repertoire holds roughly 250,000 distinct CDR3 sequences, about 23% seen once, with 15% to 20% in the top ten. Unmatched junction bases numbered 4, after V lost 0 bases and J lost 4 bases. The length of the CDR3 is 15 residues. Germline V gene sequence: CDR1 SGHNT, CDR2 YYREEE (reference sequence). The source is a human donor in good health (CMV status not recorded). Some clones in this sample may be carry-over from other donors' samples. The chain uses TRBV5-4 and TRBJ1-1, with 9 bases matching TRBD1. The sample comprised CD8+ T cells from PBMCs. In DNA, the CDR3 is TGTGCCAGCAGCTTGGGACAGGGGGGGGTCACTGAAGCTTTCTTT. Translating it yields CASSLGQGGVTEAFF. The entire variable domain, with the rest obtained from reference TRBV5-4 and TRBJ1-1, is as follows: ETGVTQSPTHLIKTRGQQVTLRCSSQSGHNTVSWYQQALGQGPQFIFQYYREEENGRGNFPPRFSGLQFPNYSSELNVNALELDDSALYLCASSLGQGGVTEAFFGQGTRLTVV.